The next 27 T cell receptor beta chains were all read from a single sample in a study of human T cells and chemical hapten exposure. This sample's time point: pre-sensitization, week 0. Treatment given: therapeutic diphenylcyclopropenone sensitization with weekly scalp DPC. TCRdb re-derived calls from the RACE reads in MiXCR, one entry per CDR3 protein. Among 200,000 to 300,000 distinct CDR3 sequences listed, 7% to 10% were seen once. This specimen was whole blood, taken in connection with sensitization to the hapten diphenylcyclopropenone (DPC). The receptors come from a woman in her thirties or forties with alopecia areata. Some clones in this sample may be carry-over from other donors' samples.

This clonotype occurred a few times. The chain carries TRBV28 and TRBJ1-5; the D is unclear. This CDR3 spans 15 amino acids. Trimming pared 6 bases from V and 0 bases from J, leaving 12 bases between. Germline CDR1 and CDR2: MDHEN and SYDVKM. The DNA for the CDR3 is TGTGCCAGCAGCCCCATGGTTACTAGCAATCAGCCCCAGCATTTT. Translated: CASSPMVTSNQPQHF.

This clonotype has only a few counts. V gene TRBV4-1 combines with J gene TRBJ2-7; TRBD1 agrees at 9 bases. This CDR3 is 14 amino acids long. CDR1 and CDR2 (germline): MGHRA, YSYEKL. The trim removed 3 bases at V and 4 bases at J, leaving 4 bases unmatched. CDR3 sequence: CASSQDRGIYEQYF. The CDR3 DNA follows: TGCGCCAGCAGCCAGGACAGGGGAATATACGAGCAGTACTTC.

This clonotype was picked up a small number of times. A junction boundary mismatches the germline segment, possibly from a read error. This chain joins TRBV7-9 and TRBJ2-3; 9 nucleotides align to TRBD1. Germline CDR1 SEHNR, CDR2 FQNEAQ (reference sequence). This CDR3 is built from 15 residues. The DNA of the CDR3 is TGTGCCAGCAGCATGGGTACAGGGGGCACGGATACGCAGTATTTT. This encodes CASSMGTGGTDTQYF. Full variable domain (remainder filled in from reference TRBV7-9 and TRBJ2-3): DTGVSQNPRHKITKRGQNVTFRCDPISEHNRLYWYRQTLGQGPEFLTYFQNEAQLEKSRLLSDRFSAERPKGSFSTLEIQRTEQGDSAMYLCASSMGTGGTDTQYFGPGTRLTVL.

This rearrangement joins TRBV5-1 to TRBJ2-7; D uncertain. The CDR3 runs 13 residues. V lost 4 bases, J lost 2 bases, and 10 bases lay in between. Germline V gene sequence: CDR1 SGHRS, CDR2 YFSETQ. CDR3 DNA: TGCGCCAGCAGCGCCACTCCAACCTACGAGCAGTACTTC. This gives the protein CASSATPTYEQYF.

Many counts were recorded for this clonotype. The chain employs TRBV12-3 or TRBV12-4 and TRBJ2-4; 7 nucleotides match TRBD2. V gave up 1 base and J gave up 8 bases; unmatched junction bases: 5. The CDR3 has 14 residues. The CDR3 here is CASSLVGAGDIQYF. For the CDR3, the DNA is TGTGCCAGCAGTTTAGTTGGGGCGGGAGACATTCAGTACTTC.

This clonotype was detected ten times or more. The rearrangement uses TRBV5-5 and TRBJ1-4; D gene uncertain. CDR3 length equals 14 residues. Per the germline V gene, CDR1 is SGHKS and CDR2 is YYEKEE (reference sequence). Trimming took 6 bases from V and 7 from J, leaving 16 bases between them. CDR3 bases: TGTGCCAGCACGGGTCGGGAAACGGCTGAAAAACTGTTTTTT. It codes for CASTGRETAEKLFF.

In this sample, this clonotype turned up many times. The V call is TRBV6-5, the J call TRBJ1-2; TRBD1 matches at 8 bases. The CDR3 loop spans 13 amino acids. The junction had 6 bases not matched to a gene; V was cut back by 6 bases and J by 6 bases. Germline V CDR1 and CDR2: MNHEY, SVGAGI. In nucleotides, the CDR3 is TGTGCCAGCAGACCGACAGGGGAGGATGGCTACACCTTC. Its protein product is CASRPTGEDGYTF.

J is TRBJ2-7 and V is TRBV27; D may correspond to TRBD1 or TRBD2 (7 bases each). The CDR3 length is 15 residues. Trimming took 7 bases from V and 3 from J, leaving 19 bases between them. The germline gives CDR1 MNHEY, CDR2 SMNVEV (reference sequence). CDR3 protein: CASIPQGGPCYEQYF. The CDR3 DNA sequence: TGTGCCAGCATCCCCCAGGGGGGGCCTTGCTACGAGCAGTACTTC.

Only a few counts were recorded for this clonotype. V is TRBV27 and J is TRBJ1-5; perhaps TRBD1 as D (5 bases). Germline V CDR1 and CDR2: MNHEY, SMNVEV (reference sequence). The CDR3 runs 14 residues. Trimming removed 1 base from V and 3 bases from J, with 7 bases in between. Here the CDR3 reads CASSLWGNNQPQHF. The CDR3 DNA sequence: TGTGCCAGCAGTTTATGGGGGAACAATCAGCCCCAGCATTTT.

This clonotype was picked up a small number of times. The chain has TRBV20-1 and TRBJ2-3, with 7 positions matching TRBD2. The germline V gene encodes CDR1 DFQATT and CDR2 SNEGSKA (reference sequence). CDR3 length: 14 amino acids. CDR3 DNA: TGCAGCCCAACCCGGGCGGGAGTGACAGATACGCAGTATTTT. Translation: CSPTRAGVTDTQYF.

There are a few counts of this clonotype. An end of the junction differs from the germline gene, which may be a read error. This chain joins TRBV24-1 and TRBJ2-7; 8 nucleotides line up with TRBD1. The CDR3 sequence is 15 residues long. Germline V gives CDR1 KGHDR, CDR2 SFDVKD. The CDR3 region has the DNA TGTGCCACCAGTGATTCTCGACAGGGGCGGACCCGTCTGGACTTC. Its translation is CATSDSRQGRTRLDF.

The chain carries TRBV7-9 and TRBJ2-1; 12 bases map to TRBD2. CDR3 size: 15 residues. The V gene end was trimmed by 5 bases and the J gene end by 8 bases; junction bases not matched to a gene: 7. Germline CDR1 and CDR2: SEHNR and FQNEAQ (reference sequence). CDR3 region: CASSRLAGVIDEQFF. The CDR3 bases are TGTGCCAGCAGCAGACTAGCGGGAGTTATAGATGAGCAGTTCTTC. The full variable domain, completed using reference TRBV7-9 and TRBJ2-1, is DTGVSQNPRHKITKRGQNVTFRCDPISEHNRLYWYRQTLGQGPEFLTYFQNEAQLEKSRLLSDRFSAERPKGSFSTLEIQRTEQGDSAMYLCASSRLAGVIDEQFFGPGTRLTVL.

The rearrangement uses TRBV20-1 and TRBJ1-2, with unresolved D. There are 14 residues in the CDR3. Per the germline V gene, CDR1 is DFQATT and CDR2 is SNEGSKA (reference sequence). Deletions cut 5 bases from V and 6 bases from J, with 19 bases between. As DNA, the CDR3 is TGCAGTGCTCCGGTTAGCGGAGCTGGGAATGGCTACACCTTC. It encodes CSAPVSGAGNGYTF.

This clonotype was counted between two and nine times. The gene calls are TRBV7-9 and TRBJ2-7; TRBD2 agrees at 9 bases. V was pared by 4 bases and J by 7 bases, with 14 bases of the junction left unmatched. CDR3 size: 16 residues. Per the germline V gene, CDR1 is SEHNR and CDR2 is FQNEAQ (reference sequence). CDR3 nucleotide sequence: TGTGCCAGCAGCTCACTACTGGCGGGAGGGCCTGGTGAGCAGTACTTC. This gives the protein CASSSLLAGGPGEQYF.

As DNA, the CDR3 is TGTGCCACCAGTGATTTGGTGGCGGGAGGGTATCAGTTCTTC. This gives the protein CATSDLVAGGYQFF. The chain links TRBV24-1 to TRBJ2-1; 9 positions match TRBD2. This CDR3 is 14 amino acids long. Germline V CDR1 and CDR2: KGHDR, SFDVKD. The ends lost 0 bases at V and 13 bases at J; junction bases unmatched: 6.

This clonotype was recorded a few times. In DNA, the CDR3 is TGCAGCACATGGGACAGCCAAGAGACCCAGTACTTC. Its translation is CSTWDSQETQYF. This chain uses TRBV29-1 with TRBJ2-5, with 7 bases aligning to TRBD1. The length of the CDR3 is 12 residues. The V gene end was trimmed by 8 bases and the J gene end by 1 base; junction bases not matched to a gene: 4. CDR1 is SQVTM and CDR2 is ANQGSEA in the germline V gene.

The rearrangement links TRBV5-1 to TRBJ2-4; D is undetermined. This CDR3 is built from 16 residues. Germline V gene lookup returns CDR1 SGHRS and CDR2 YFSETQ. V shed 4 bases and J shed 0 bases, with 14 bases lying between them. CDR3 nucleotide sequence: TGCGCCAGCAGCCCGGGCCCGAACCTAGCCAAAAACATTCAGTACTTC. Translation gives CASSPGPNLAKNIQYF.

DNA of the CDR3: TGCGCCAGCAGCCAAGACCCTGGAAACACCATATATTTT. This codes for CASSQDPGNTIYF. This chain joins TRBV4-3 and TRBJ1-3; D not resolved. The germline V gene encodes CDR1 LGHNA and CDR2 YSLEER. This CDR3 region has 13 residues. Trimming stripped 0 bases from V and 2 bases from J, with 2 bases between.

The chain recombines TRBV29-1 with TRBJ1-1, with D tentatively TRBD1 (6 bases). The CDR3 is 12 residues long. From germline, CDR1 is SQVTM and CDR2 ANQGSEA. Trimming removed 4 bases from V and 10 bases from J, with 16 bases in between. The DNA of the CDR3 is TGCAGCGTTGTAACCGGGGGCGTAGGAGCTTTCTTT. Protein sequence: CSVVTGGVGAFF.

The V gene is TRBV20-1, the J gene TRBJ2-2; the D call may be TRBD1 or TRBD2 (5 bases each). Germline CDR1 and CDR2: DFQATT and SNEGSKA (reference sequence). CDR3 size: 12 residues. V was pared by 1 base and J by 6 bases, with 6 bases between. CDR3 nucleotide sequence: TGCAGTGCTAGAGGGGGACCCGGGGAGCTGTTTTTT. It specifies CSARGGPGELFF.

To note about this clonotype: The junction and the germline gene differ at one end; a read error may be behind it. This CDR3 reads CAGSPQTGDTEAFF. CDR3 coding DNA: TGTGCCGGCAGCCCGCAGACAGGGGACACTGAAGCTTTCTTT. The rearrangement links TRBV7-2 to TRBJ1-1, with 8 bases identical to TRBD1. Per germline, CDR1 SGHTA and CDR2 FQGNSA. The CDR3 spans 14 residues.

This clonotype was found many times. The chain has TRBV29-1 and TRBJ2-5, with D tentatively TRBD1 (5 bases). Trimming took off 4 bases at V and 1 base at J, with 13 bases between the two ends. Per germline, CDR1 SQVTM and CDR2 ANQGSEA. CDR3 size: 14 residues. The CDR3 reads CSVAGWGPQETQYF. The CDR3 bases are TGCAGCGTTGCTGGGTGGGGCCCCCAAGAGACCCAGTACTTC.

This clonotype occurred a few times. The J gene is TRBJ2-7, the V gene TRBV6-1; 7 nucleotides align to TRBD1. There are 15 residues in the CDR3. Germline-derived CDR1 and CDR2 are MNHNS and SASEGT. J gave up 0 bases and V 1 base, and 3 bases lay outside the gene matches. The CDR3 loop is CASSEVTGASYEQYF. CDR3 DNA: TGTGCCAGCAGTGAAGTAACAGGGGCCTCCTACGAGCAGTACTTC.

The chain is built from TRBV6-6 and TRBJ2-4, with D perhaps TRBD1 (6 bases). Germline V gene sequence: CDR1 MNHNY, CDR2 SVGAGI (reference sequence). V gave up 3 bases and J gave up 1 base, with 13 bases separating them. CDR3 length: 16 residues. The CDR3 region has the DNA TGTGCCAGCAGTTATACAGGGCAACTGGCCAAAAACATTCAGTACTTC. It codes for CASSYTGQLAKNIQYF.

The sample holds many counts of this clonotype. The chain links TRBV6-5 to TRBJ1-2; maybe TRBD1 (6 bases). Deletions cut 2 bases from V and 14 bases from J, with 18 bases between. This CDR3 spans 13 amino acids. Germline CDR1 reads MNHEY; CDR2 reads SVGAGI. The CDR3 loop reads CASSYPPSRTETF. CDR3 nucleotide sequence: TGTGCCAGCAGTTACCCCCCAAGCCGGACAGAAACCTTC.

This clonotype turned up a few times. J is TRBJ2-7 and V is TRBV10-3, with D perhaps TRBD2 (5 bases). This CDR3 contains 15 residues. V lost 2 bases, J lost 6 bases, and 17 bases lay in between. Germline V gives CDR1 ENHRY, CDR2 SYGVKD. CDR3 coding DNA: TGTGCCATCAGTGAGAACTCCGGGATGTCTTCCGAGCAGTACTTC. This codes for CAISENSGMSSEQYF.

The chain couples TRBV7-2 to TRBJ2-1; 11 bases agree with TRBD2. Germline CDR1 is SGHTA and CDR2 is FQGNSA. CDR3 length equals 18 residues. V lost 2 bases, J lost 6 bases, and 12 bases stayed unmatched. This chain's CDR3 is CASSLWPFGLAGLNEQFF. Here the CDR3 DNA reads TGTGCCAGCAGCTTATGGCCCTTTGGACTAGCGGGTCTCAATGAGCAGTTCTTC.